One and the same sample provided the 14 T cell receptor beta chains below, sequenced in a study of blood T cell repertoires in COVID-19. Sequenced by immunoSEQ multiplex PCR; TCRdb stores in-frame clones only, minus some. The table lists approximately 90,000 clones, 80% of them singletons, with 19% in the top ten. Specimen: peripheral blood. The receptor source for this set is a woman older than 75 with acute or convalescent COVID-19.

This clone was recorded only once. The chain has TRBV10-2 and TRBJ2-3; 10 bases map to TRBD2. This CDR3 comprises 15 residues. Germline CDR1 is WSHSY and CDR2 is SAAADI. Trimming removed 5 bases from V and 2 bases from J; junction bases left unmatched: 4. The DNA of the CDR3 is TGCGCCAGCAGTCCACTAGCGGGGATCACAGATACGCAGTATTTT. Residues: CASSPLAGITDTQYF.

The V call is TRBV19, the J call TRBJ1-6, with 9 bases fitting TRBD1. V gave up 5 bases and J gave up 7 bases; unmatched junction bases: 9. The CDR3 loop spans 16 amino acids. Germline V gene data show CDR1 as LNHDA and CDR2 as SQIVND (reference sequence). The CDR3 reads CASSLAPGTGNSPLHF. The CDR3 coding sequence is TGTGCCAGTAGTTTGGCCCCCGGGACAGGGAATTCACCCCTCCACTTT.

V and J are TRBV7-3 and TRBJ1-1, with D possibly TRBD1 on 6 matching bases. Trimming left V 5 bases short and J 10 bases short, with 20 bases between. The CDR3 spans 14 residues. Germline-derived CDR1 and CDR2 are SGHTA and FQGTGA. The CDR3 sequence: CASSPPGAAGVAFF. CDR3 DNA: TGTGCCAGCAGCCCCCCGGGGGCAGCGGGGGTAGCTTTCTTT.

This sequence joins TRBV6-2 or TRBV6-3 and TRBJ1-5; possible D gene TRBD1, 6 bases. CDR1 and CDR2 from the germline V gene are MNHEY and SVGEGT. Deletions cut 2 bases from V and 6 bases from J, with 14 bases between. The CDR3 covers 15 residues. The chain's CDR3 is CASSYGLQGGQPQHF. The DNA of the CDR3 is TGTGCCAGCAGTTACGGCCTACAGGGTGGTCAGCCCCAGCATTTT.

This clone was recorded a few times. DNA of the CDR3: TGTGCCACCAGCACCGGGACAGGAAGCACAGATACGCAGTATTTT. Its translation is CATSTGTGSTDTQYF. The rearrangement joins TRBV24-1 to TRBJ2-3; TRBD1 aligns across 8 bases. Germline CDR1 reads KGHDR; CDR2 reads SFDVKD. The ends lost 7 bases at V and 0 bases at J; junction bases unmatched: 5. This CDR3 has 15 amino acids.

This rearrangement joins TRBV5-1 to TRBJ2-6; D possibly corresponds to TRBD2 (5 bases). V was trimmed by 1 base and J by 4 bases, leaving 9 bases between them. Germline CDR1 SGHRS, CDR2 YFSETQ. This CDR3 has 15 residues. CDR3 in amino acids: CASSLTAEGANVLTF. The CDR3 DNA sequence: TGCGCCAGCAGCTTGACAGCGGAAGGGGCCAACGTCCTGACTTTC.

This chain connects TRBV7-9 to TRBJ2-2, with no clear D. Germline CDR1 and CDR2: SEHNR and FQNEAQ (reference sequence). The CDR3 contains 11 residues. The ends were cut back, 4 bases at V and 6 bases at J, with 3 bases in the middle. The DNA of the CDR3 is TGTGCCAGCAGCTACTCCGGGGAGCTGTTTTTT. Protein: CASSYSGELFF.

The V call is TRBV19, the J call TRBJ1-5, with D possibly being TRBD1 (5 bases). Germline V gene lookup returns CDR1 LNHDA and CDR2 SQIVND (reference sequence). The CDR3 is made up of 15 amino acids. The ends were cut back, 7 bases at V and 0 bases at J, with 13 bases in the middle. The chain's CDR3 is CASTRGRYSNQPQHF. The CDR3 DNA follows: TGTGCCAGTACAAGGGGTCGGTATAGCAATCAGCCCCAGCATTTT.

The rearrangement links TRBV6-5 to TRBJ1-1; perhaps TRBD1 as D (6 bases). The CDR3 sequence is 15 residues long. The germline CDR1 and CDR2 sequences are MNHEY and SVGAGI. Trimming stripped 0 bases from V and 5 bases from J, with 13 bases between. The CDR3 DNA reads as TGTGCCAGCAGTTACTCTGCCACAGGGCGGACTGAAGCTTTCTTT. It yields the protein CASSYSATGRTEAFF.

V and J are TRBV19 and TRBJ2-1, with TRBD2 identical over 7 bases. With 6 bases clipped from V and 6 bases from J, the junction kept 11 bases outside the gene matches. This CDR3 is 15 amino acids long. Germline V gene lookup returns CDR1 LNHDA and CDR2 SQIVND (reference sequence). CDR3 bases: TGTGCCAGTAGCCCAAAGGGCGGGAGCGGCAATGAGCAGTTCTTC. Protein product: CASSPKGGSGNEQFF.

The chain has TRBV2 and TRBJ2-7, with a tentative D call TRBD2 (5 bases). This CDR3 comprises 12 residues. V lost 7 bases, J lost 2 bases, and 9 bases lay in between. CDR1 SNHLY and CDR2 FYNNEI come from the germline V gene. The CDR3: CASIGSTYEQYF. The CDR3 DNA reads TGTGCCAGCATAGGGAGTACCTACGAGCAGTACTTC.

V usage is TRBV10-1 and J usage is TRBJ2-6; TRBD2 might be the D (6 bases). Germline V lookup: CDR1 WNHNN, CDR2 SYGVQD (reference sequence). Trimming left V 8 bases short and J 0 bases short, with 20 bases between. CDR3 length: 18 amino acids. The CDR3 sequence is CASGLFEAGPSGANVLTF. CDR3 in DNA: TGCGCCAGCGGGCTTTTCGAAGCGGGCCCCTCTGGGGCCAACGTCCTGACTTTC.

The rearrangement links TRBV5-4 to TRBJ1-2, with D possibly TRBD1 on 5 matching bases. Trimming took off 4 bases at V and 3 bases at J, with 10 bases between the two ends. The CDR3 extends over 13 amino acids. In germline, CDR1 is SGHNT, CDR2 YYREEE (reference sequence). In DNA form, the CDR3 reads TGTGCCAGCAGCGCTGCAGGGTACTATGGCTACACCTTC. It translates to CASSAAGYYGYTF.

The chain joins TRBV5-1 to TRBJ1-1; TRBD1 matches at 8 bases. The V and J ends lost 4 bases and 2 bases, in that order; junction bases with no gene match: 10. The germline gives CDR1 SGHRS, CDR2 YFSETQ. This CDR3 has 16 residues. The CDR3 protein is CASSTGQGGRNTEAFF. The CDR3, as DNA: TGCGCCAGCAGCACCGGACAGGGAGGTCGAAACACTGAAGCTTTCTTT.